This T cell receptor beta chain derives from a study of blood T cell repertoires in COVID-19. Overall study: Sites in the United States, Italy and Spain provided acute and convalescent COVID-19 samples. The analysed material was cDNA or gDNA that came from T cells, B-cell-depleted T cells, or PBMCs.

Deletions cut 1 base from V and 4 bases from J, with 5 bases between. Germline V gene lookup returns CDR1 LGHDT and CDR2 YNNKEL (reference sequence). The CDR3 spans 12 residues. The protocol was immunoSEQ multiplex PCR, while the TCRdb copy is restricted to in-frame clones and leaves out a portion. The table has fewer than 250,000 clones, 80% to 90% seen once. Sequenced sample: peripheral blood. The TCR comes from a man aged 45-60 years with acute or convalescent COVID-19. The J gene is TRBJ2-7, the V gene TRBV3-1 (or the pseudogene TRBV3-2); D gene ambiguous. The CDR3 bases are TGTGCCAGCAGCCAAGCCAGGTACGAGCAGTACTTC. This translates into CASSQARYEQYF.